What follows are 10 T cell receptor beta chains derived from one specimen sequenced in a study of blood T cells in healthy people across ages. A sample-barcoded 5' primer and a J-beta primer mix were used in a second PCR of roughly 7 to 12 cycles. TCRdb used MiXCR to reprocess the 5' RACE reads, holding one entry per CDR3 protein. The data show over 550,000 distinct CDR3 sequences, with 25% to 35% seen just once and about 15% held by the top ten. Sequenced input: blood. The receptors were gathered from a woman of 80 years or more in good health.

In its sample, this clonotype was seen many times. The chain is built from TRBV9 and TRBJ1-5, with TRBD1 identical over 7 bases. Germline V gives CDR1 SGDLS, CDR2 YYNGEE. The CDR3 totals 14 residues. J lost 10 bases, V lost 4 bases, and 11 bases had no gene match. CDR3 protein: CASSPRQGLSPQHF. The DNA for the CDR3 is TGTGCCAGCAGCCCCCGACAGGGTTTATCACCCCAGCATTTT.

This clonotype was found many times. This chain links TRBV6-5 with TRBJ1-2; D is unclear. Germline V gene data show CDR1 as MNHEY and CDR2 as SVGAGI. V lost 7 bases and J lost 1, with 16 bases in between. The CDR3 extends over 15 amino acids. The CDR3 region is CASKFDGLSNYGYTF. The CDR3, as DNA: TGTGCCAGCAAATTTGACGGGCTTAGTAACTATGGCTACACCTTC.

This clonotype was counted many times. The chain uses TRBV9 and TRBJ1-3; 12 nucleotides line up with TRBD1. Germline V CDR1 and CDR2: SGDLS, YYNGEE. The junction had 9 bases not matched to a gene; V was cut back by 3 bases and J by 2 bases. The CDR3 consists of 18 residues. CDR3: CASSAASGQGAAGNTIYF. CDR3 nucleotides: TGTGCCAGCAGCGCCGCCTCGGGACAGGGGGCAGCTGGAAACACCATATATTTT.

This clonotype was counted many times. This sequence joins TRBV11-2 and TRBJ2-7; a possible D gene is TRBD2 (5 bases). The CDR3 contains 16 residues. V lost 1 base and J lost 3, with 16 bases in between. The germline gives CDR1 SGHAT, CDR2 FQNNGV. The CDR3 region has the DNA TGTGCCAGCAGCTTAGCTGGCGGAGGTCCCTACTACGAGCAGTACTTC. Translation gives CASSLAGGGPYYEQYF. The full variable domain, in which reference TRBV11-2 and TRBJ2-7 provide the parts outside the CDR3, is EAGVAQSPRYKIIEKRQSVAFWCNPISGHATLYWYQQILGQGPKLLIQFQNNGVVDDSQLPKDRFSAERLKGVDSTLKIQPAKLEDSAVYLCASSLAGGGPYYEQYFGPGTRLTVT.

This clonotype has ten or more counts. V gene TRBV20-1 combines with J gene TRBJ1-2; D might be TRBD1 (5 bases). Germline V lookup: CDR1 DFQATT, CDR2 SNEGSKA (reference sequence). Between the trimmed V and J ends, which lost 0 bases and 2 bases, there was a span of 13 bases. This CDR3 is built from 15 residues. The CDR3 DNA sequence: TGCAGTGCTAGAGATCGTAGGGGTTCCAACTATGGCTACACCTTC. This codes for CSARDRRGSNYGYTF.

As regards this clonotype: This may arise from a read error, as a much more abundant clone is one base away. This sequence joins TRBV20-1 and TRBJ2-3; D ambiguous. The CDR3 has 15 amino acids. The germline V and J ends were trimmed by 0 bases and 4 bases, with 14 bases remaining between them. Germline V gives CDR1 DFQATT, CDR2 SNEGSKA (reference sequence). The CDR3 nucleotides are TGCAGTGCTAGAGAGTTAGGTGGAAGCGCAGATACGCAGTATTTT. Amino acid sequence: CSARELGGSADTQYF.

The sample holds a few counts of this clonotype. The chain combines TRBV28 with TRBJ1-1; D not certain. Between the trimmed V and J ends, which lost 5 bases and 5 bases, there was a span of 15 bases. The CDR3 runs 14 residues. CDR1 is MDHEN and CDR2 is SYDVKM in the germline V gene. In DNA form, the CDR3 reads TGTGCCAGCAGTCCCCCCCAGTCAATGACTGAAGCTTTCTTT. This encodes CASSPPQSMTEAFF.

This clonotype was observed a handful of times. The V and J genes are TRBV4-2 and TRBJ1-3, with unresolved D. With 1 base removed from V and 0 bases from J, the gap between germline ends came to 10 bases. The CDR3 is 16 residues long. Germline V CDR1 and CDR2: LGHNA, YNFKEQ. The CDR3 nucleotides are TGTGCCAGCAGCCAAGGAGGCGTGCTCTCTGGAAACACCATATATTTT. Protein: CASSQGGVLSGNTIYF.

This clonotype was seen many times. The V gene is TRBV6-6, the J gene TRBJ1-2, with D possibly matching TRBD1 (5 bases). V lost 0 bases and J 7 bases, leaving 15 bases between the germline ends. Germline CDR1 and CDR2: MNHNY and SVGAGI (reference sequence). CDR3 length equals 15 residues. This chain's CDR3 is CASSYSPRDNRGYTF. The CDR3 region has the DNA TGTGCCAGCAGTTACTCTCCCAGGGATAATCGTGGCTACACCTTC.

This clonotype was counted at least ten times. V and J are TRBV20-1 and TRBJ1-5; possible D gene TRBD1, 6 bases. Trimming shortened V by 4 bases and J by 4 bases, and 17 bases separated the two germline ends. The CDR3 is made up of 15 amino acids. CDR1 is DFQATT and CDR2 is SNEGSKA in the germline V gene (reference sequence). The CDR3, as DNA: TGCAGTGCTACTAGTATGTCCAGGGGAAATCAGCCCCAGCATTTT. It codes for CSATSMSRGNQPQHF.